The clone carrying this T cell receptor beta chain has just a few counts. Its specificity is unknown. The data were obtained in a study of response to subunit inactivated influenza vaccine. Findings and caveats of the study: Each seasonal influenza vaccination recruits few new T cells, the authors suggested.

TCRdb used MiXCR to reprocess the RT-PCR reads, holding one entry per CDR3 protein. The sample carries more than 450,000 distinct CDR3 sequences, around 11% recorded once. The V gene's germline CDR1 is SGHVS and CDR2 FNYEAQ. CDR3 length: 13 amino acids. V dropped 5 bases and J dropped 2 bases, with 9 bases sitting between them. In addition, the sample was reused for a study of T cells expressing NK-cell markers. That work states: Production of TCR beta cDNA relied on 5'RACE template switching with UMIs.

The genes are TRBV7-6 and TRBJ2-5; D remains ambiguous. The sample consisted of PBMCs from blood, taken on the day of vaccination. The TCR sequence derives from a man aged 50-60 years who received an inactivated influenza vaccine. In DNA, the CDR3 is TGTGCCAGCAGCGGTCATAAGCAAGAGACCCAGTACTTC. Residues: CASSGHKQETQYF.